The TCR beta chain described here comes from a study of blood T cells in healthy people across ages. It was with a sample-barcoded 5' primer and a J-beta primer mix that a second PCR of about 6 to 12 cycles was run. TCRdb redid the calling of the 5' RACE reads with MiXCR, one entry per CDR3 protein. Counted here are 800,000 to 950,000 distinct CDR3 sequences, around 48% occurring once; the ten biggest clones make up 13%. The CDR3 spans 12 residues. Losses at the gene ends were 4 bases for V and 10 bases for J; bases not matched to a gene: 3. Germline-derived CDR1 and CDR2 are MGHRA and YSYEKL. Isolation recovered at least 6.5 million PBMCs from every sample. There are a few counts of this clonotype.

Sequencing was performed on blood. The chain employs TRBV4-1 and TRBJ2-1, with TRBD2 matching 8 bases. The sequence came from a man aged 30-40 years in good health. CDR3 DNA: TGCGCCAGCAGCCCCATAGCGGGGGAGCAGTTCTTC. This translates into CASSPIAGEQFF.